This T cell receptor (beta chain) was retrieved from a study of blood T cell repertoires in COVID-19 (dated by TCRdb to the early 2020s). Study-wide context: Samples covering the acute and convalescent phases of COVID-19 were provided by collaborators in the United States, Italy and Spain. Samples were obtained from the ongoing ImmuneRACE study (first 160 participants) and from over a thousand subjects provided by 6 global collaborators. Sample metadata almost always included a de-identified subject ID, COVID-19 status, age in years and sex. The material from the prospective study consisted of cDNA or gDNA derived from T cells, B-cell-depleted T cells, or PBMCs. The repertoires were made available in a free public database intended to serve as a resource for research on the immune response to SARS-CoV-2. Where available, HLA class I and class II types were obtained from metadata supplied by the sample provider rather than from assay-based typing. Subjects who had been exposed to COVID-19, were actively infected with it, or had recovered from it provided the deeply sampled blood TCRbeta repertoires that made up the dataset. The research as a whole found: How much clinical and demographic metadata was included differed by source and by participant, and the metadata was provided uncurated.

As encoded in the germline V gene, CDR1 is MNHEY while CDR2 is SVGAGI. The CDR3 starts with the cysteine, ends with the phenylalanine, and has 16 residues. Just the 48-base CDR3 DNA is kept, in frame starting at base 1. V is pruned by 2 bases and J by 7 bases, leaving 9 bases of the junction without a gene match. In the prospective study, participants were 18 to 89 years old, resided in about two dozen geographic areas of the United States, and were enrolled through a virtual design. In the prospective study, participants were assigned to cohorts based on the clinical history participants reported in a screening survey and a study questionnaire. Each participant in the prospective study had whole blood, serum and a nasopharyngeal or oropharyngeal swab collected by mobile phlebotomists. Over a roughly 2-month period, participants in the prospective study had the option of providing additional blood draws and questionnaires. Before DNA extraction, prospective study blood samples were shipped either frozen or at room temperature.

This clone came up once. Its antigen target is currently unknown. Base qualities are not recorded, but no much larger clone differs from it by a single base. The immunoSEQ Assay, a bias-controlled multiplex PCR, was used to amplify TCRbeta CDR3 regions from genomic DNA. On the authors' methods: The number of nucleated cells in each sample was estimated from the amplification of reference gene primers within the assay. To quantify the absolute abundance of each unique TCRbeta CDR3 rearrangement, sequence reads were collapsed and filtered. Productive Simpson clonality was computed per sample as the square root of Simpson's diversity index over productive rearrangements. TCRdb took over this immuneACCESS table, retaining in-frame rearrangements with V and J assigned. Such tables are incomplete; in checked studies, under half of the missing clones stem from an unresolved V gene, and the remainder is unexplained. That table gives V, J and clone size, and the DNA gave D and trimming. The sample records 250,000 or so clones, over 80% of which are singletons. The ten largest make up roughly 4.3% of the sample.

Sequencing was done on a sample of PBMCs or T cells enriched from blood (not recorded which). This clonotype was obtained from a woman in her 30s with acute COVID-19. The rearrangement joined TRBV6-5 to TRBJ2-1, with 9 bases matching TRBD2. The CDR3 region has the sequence CASSYISGRLMNEQFF. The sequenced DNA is TGTGCCAGCAGTTACATAAGCGGGAGGCTCATGAATGAGCAGTTCTTC.